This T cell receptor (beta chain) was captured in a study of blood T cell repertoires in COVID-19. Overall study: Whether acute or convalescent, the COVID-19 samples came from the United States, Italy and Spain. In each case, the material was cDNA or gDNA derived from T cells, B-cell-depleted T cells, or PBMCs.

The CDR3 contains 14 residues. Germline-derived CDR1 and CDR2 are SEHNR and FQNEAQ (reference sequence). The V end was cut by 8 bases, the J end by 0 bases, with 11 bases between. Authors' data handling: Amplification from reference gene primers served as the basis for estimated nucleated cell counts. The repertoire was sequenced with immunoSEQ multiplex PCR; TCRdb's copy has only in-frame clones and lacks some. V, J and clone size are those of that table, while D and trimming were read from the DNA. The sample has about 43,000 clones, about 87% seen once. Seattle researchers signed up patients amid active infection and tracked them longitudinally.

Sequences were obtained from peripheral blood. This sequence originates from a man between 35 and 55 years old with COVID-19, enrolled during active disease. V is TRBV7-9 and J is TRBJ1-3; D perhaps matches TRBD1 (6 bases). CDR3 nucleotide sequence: TGTGCCAGCCGCCGGACAGTCTCTGGAAACACCATATATTTT. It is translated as CASRRTVSGNTIYF.